Listed below are T cell receptor beta chains from one sample, sequenced in a study of blood T cell repertoires in COVID-19. The assay was immunoSEQ multiplex PCR, and TCRdb's table has in-frame clones only and misses some. The table has approximately 300,000 clones, 86% seen once. Material for sequencing was peripheral blood. The receptors were gathered from a woman in her forties or fifties with acute or convalescent COVID-19. Each CDR3 is given with its conserved first and last residue. Each record gives: CDR3 DNA, CDR3 protein, CDR3 length, D gene, J gene, clone size, V gene. A D gene is named only where the DNA matches it firmly. Not all rows give a size; the values are once, few, many and, for expanded clones, a class.

CDR3 DNA: TGTGCCAGTAGTCCCCCCACGGGGGGCCTCTCCTACGAGCAGTACTTC
CDR3 protein: CASSPPTGGLSYEQYF
CDR3 length: 16
D gene: .
J gene: TRBJ2-7
clone size: .
V gene: TRBV19

CDR3 DNA: TGCGCCAGCAGCCAAGGACAGGGGAGGGCCCTTCACTATGGCTACACCTTC
CDR3 protein: CASSQGQGRALHYGYTF
CDR3 length: 17
D gene: TRBD1
J gene: TRBJ1-2
clone size: .
V gene: TRBV4-1

CDR3 DNA: TGTGCCACCGGGACAGGGGTGTTTACCGAGGAGACCCAGTACTTC
CDR3 protein: CATGTGVFTEETQYF
CDR3 length: 15
D gene: TRBD1
J gene: TRBJ2-5
clone size: .
V gene: TRBV24-1

CDR3 DNA: TGTGCCAGCAGCTTCCGATGGCGGGACTATCCGAAAAATGAGCAGTTCTTC
CDR3 protein: CASSFRWRDYPKNEQFF
CDR3 length: 17
D gene: TRBD2
J gene: TRBJ2-1
clone size: .
V gene: TRBV11-2

CDR3 DNA: TGCGCCAGCAGGGCAGGACAGGGTAACTATGGCTACACCTTC
CDR3 protein: CASRAGQGNYGYTF
CDR3 length: 14
D gene: TRBD1
J gene: TRBJ1-2
clone size: .
V gene: TRBV5-1

CDR3 DNA: TGTGCCAGTAGTATACGACAGGGAGGCAATCAGCCCCAGCATTTT
CDR3 protein: CASSIRQGGNQPQHF
CDR3 length: 15
D gene: TRBD1
J gene: TRBJ1-5
clone size: .
V gene: TRBV19

CDR3 DNA: TGTGCCAGTAGTATCTTCGGACAGGGATATGGCTACACCTTC
CDR3 protein: CASSIFGQGYGYTF
CDR3 length: 14
D gene: TRBD1
J gene: TRBJ1-2
clone size: .
V gene: TRBV19

CDR3 DNA: TGTGCCAGCAGCCTACAGGGAGCCGGAAACACCATATATTTT
CDR3 protein: CASSLQGAGNTIYF
CDR3 length: 14
D gene: .
J gene: TRBJ1-3
clone size: .
V gene: TRBV3-1/TRBV3-2

CDR3 DNA: TGTGCCAGCAGCTTAGAGCCAGGGGTCAATCAGCCCCAGCATTTT
CDR3 protein: CASSLEPGVNQPQHF
CDR3 length: 15
D gene: .
J gene: TRBJ1-5
clone size: few
V gene: TRBV11-2

CDR3 DNA: TGTGCCAGCAGTTTCGTGGCTTTTGCAACTAATGAAAAACTGTTTTTT
CDR3 protein: CASSFVAFATNEKLFF
CDR3 length: 16
D gene: .
J gene: TRBJ1-4
clone size: few
V gene: TRBV5-5

CDR3 DNA: TGTGCCAGCAGTCCCCGGGGCGGGGACGAAAAACTGTTTTTT
CDR3 protein: CASSPRGGDEKLFF
CDR3 length: 14
D gene: .
J gene: TRBJ1-4
clone size: .
V gene: TRBV2

CDR3 DNA: TGTGCCAGCAGCTCTCCTGACTTCCGGGACAGGGGCGACACCGGGGAGCTGTTTTTT
CDR3 protein: CASSSPDFRDRGDTGELFF
CDR3 length: 19
D gene: TRBD1
J gene: TRBJ2-2
clone size: .
V gene: TRBV5-5

CDR3 DNA: TGTGCCAGCAGCCGGGACAACTACAATGAGCAGTTCTTC
CDR3 protein: CASSRDNYNEQFF
CDR3 length: 13
D gene: .
J gene: TRBJ2-1
clone size: .
V gene: TRBV7-7

CDR3 DNA: TGTGCCAGCAGTGAAATCCGGGACAACTACGAGCAGTACTTC
CDR3 protein: CASSEIRDNYEQYF
CDR3 length: 14
D gene: .
J gene: TRBJ2-7
clone size: .
V gene: TRBV6-1

CDR3 DNA: TGTGCCAGCACCCCCGAGACAGGGCCCGACACAGATACGCAGTATTTT
CDR3 protein: CASTPETGPDTDTQYF
CDR3 length: 16
D gene: .
J gene: TRBJ2-3
clone size: .
V gene: TRBV21-1

CDR3 DNA: TGTGCCAGCAGGACGATAAGACAGTCGTACTCCTACGAGCAGTACTTC
CDR3 protein: CASRTIRQSYSYEQYF
CDR3 length: 16
D gene: .
J gene: TRBJ2-7
clone size: .
V gene: TRBV28

CDR3 DNA: TGTGCCTGGAGACTAGCGGGGGGCTCCTACGAGCAGTACTTC
CDR3 protein: CAWRLAGGSYEQYF
CDR3 length: 14
D gene: TRBD2
J gene: TRBJ2-7
clone size: .
V gene: TRBV30

CDR3 DNA: TGTGCCAGCAGAACAGGGGGGAATGAAAAACTGTTTTTT
CDR3 protein: CASRTGGNEKLFF
CDR3 length: 13
D gene: TRBD1
J gene: TRBJ1-4
clone size: .
V gene: TRBV28

CDR3 DNA: TGTGCCAGCAGCTTAGGTGGACTAGCGGCTAGCACAGATACGCAGTATTTT
CDR3 protein: CASSLGGLAASTDTQYF
CDR3 length: 17
D gene: TRBD2
J gene: TRBJ2-3
clone size: .
V gene: TRBV11-3

CDR3 DNA: TGCGCCAGCAGTGAGTCCAGGACAGCGTCTAGCTACACCTTC
CDR3 protein: CASSESRTASSYTF
CDR3 length: 14
D gene: .
J gene: TRBJ1-2
clone size: .
V gene: TRBV10-2

CDR3 DNA: TGCGCCAGCAGATTGGGTAACAGCGAAAAACTGTTTTTT
CDR3 protein: CASRLGNSEKLFF
CDR3 length: 13
D gene: .
J gene: TRBJ1-4
clone size: .
V gene: TRBV5-1